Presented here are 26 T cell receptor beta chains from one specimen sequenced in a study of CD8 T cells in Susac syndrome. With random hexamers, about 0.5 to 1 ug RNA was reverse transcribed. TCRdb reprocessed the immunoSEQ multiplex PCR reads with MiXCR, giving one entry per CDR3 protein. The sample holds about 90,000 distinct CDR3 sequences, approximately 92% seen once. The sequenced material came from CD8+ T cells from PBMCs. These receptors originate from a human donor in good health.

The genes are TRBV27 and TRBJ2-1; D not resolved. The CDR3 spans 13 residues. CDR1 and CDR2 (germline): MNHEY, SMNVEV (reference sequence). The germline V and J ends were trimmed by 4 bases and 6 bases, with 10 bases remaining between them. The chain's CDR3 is CASSWQSGNEQFF. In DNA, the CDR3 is TGTGCCAGCAGTTGGCAGTCGGGCAATGAGCAGTTCTTC.

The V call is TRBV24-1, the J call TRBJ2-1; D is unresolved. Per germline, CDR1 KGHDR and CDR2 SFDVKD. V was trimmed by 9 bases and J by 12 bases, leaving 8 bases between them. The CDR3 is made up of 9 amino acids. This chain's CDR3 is CATPLTQFF. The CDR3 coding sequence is TGTGCCACCCCATTGACGCAGTTCTTC.

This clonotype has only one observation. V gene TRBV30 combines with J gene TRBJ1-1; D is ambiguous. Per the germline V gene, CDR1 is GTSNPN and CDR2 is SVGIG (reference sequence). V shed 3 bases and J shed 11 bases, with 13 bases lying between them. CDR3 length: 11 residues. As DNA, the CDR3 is TGTGCCTGGAGGGCCCAGGAGCGGGCTTTCTTT. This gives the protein CAWRAQERAFF.

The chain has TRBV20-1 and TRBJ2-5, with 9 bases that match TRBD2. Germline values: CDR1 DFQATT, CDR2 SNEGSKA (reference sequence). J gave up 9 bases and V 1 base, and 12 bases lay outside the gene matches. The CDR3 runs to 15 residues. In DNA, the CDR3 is TGCAGTGCTAGAGGCTCTAGCGGGGCCCGTGGGGCCCAGTACTTC. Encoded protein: CSARGSSGARGAQYF.

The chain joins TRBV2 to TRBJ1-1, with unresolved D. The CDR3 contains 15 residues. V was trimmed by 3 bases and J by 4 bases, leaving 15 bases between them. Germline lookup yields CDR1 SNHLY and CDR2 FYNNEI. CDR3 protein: CASSDLSRGSTEAFF. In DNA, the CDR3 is TGTGCCAGCAGTGACCTAAGCCGAGGGAGCACTGAAGCTTTCTTT.

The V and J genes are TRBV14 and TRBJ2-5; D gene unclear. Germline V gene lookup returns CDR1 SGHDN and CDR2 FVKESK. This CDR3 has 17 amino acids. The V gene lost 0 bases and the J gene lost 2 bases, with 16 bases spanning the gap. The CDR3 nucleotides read TGTGCCAGCAGCCAAGAAGCTTTCTGGGCAGCACAAGAGACCCAGTACTTC. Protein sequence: CASSQEAFWAAQETQYF.

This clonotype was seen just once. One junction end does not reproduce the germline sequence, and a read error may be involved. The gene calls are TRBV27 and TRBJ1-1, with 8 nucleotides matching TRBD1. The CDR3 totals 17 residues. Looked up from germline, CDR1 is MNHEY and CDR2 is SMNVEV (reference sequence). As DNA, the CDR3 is TGTGCCAGCAGTCTACAGGGGGGTGAATTCCCGAACACTGAAGTTTTCTTT. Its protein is CASSLQGGEFPNTEVFF.

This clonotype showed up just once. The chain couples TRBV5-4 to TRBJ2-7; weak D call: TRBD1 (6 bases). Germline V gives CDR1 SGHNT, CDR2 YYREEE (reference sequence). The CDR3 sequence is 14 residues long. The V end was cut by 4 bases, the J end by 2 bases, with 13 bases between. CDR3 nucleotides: TGTGCCAGCAGCCCTCGGACAGACGCCTACGAGCAGTACTTC. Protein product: CASSPRTDAYEQYF.

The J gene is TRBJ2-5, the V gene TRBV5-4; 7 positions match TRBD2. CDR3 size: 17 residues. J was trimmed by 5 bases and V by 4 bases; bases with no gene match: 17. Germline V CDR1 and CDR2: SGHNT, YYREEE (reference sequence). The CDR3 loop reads CASSPHPPRGFGETQYF. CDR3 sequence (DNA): TGTGCCAGCAGCCCTCACCCCCCGCGGGGGTTTGGGGAGACCCAGTACTTC. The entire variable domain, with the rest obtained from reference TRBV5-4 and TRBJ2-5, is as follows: ETGVTQSPTHLIKTRGQQVTLRCSSQSGHNTVSWYQQALGQGPQFIFQYYREEENGRGNFPPRFSGLQFPNYSSELNVNALELDDSALYLCASSPHPPRGFGETQYFGPGTRLLVL.

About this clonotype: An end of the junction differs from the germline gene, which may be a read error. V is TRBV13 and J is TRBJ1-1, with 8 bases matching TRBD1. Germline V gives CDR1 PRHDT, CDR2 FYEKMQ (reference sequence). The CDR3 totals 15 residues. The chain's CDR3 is CPSSATQGVLIGAFF. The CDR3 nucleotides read TGTCCCAGCAGCGCGACACAGGGGGTTTTGATTGGGGCTTTCTTT.

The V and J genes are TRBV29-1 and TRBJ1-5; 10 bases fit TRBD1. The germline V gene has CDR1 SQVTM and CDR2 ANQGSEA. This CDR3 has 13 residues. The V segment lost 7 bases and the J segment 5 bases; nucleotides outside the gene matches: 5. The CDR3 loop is CSAGQGGDQPQHF. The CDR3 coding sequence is TGCAGCGCCGGACAGGGGGGCGATCAGCCCCAGCATTTT.

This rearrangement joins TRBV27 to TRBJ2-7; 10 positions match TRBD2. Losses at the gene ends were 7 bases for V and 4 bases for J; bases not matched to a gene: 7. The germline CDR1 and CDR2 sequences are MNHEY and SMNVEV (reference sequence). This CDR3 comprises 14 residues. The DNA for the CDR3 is TGTGCCAGCACTTGGGCTAGCGGGGGATACGAGCAGTACTTC. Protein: CASTWASGGYEQYF.

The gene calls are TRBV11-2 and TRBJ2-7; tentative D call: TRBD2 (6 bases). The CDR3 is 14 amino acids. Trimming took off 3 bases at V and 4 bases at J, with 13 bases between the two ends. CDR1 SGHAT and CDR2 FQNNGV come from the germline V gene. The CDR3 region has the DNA TGTGCCAGCAGCTTCAAGACCGGGGGATACGAGCAGTACTTC. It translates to CASSFKTGGYEQYF. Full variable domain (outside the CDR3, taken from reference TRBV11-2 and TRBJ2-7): EAGVAQSPRYKIIEKRQSVAFWCNPISGHATLYWYQQILGQGPKLLIQFQNNGVVDDSQLPKDRFSAERLKGVDSTLKIQPAKLEDSAVYLCASSFKTGGYEQYFGPGTRLTVT.

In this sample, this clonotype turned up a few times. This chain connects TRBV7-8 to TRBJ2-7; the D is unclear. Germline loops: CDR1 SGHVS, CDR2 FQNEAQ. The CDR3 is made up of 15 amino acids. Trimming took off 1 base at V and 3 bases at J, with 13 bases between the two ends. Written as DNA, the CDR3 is TGTGCCAGCAGCTTAGTCGCCGCCCCTCTCTACGAGCAGTACTTC. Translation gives CASSLVAAPLYEQYF.

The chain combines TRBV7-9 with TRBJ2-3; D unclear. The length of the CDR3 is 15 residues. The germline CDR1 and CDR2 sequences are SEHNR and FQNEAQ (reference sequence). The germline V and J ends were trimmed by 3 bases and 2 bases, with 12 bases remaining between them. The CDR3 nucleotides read TGTGCCAGCAGCTTCTCCGGTGCGACCACAGATACGCAGTATTTT. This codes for CASSFSGATTDTQYF.

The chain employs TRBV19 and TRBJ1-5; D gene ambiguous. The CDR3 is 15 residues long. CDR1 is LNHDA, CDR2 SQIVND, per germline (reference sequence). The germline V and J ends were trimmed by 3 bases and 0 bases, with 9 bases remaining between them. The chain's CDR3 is CASSIFGSSNQPQHF. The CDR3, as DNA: TGTGCCAGTAGTATCTTTGGCTCTAGCAATCAGCCCCAGCATTTT. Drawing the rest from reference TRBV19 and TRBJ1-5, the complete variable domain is DGGITQSPKYLFRKEGQNVTLSCEQNLNHDAMYWYRQDPGQGLRLIYYSQIVNDFQKGDIAEGYSVSREKKESFPLTVTSAQKNPTAFYLCASSIFGSSNQPQHFGDGTRLSIL.

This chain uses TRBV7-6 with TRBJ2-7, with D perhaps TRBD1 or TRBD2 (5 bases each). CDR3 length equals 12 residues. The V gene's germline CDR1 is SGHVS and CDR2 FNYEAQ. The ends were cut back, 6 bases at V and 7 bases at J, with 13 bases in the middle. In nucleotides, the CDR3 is TGTGCCAGCAGTTCCTCGTGGGGGGAGCAGTACTTC. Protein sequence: CASSSSWGEQYF.

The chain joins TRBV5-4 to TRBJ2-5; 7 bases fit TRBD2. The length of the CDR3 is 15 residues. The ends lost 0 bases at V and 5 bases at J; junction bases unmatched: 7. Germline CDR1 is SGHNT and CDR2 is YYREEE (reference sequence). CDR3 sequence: CASSLAWTRDETQYF. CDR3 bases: TGTGCCAGCAGCTTGGCCTGGACTAGGGATGAGACCCAGTACTTC.

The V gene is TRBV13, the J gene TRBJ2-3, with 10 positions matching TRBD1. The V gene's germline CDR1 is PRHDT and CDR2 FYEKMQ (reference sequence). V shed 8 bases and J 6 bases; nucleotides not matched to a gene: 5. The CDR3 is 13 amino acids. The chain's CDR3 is CASVGQGVDTQYF. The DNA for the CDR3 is TGTGCCAGCGTCGGACAGGGGGTCGATACGCAGTATTTT.

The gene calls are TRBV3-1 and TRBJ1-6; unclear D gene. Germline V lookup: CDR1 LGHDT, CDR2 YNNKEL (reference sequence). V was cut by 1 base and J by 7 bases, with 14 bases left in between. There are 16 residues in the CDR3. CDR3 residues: CASSQVTLPGNSPLHF. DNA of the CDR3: TGTGCCAGCAGCCAAGTCACTCTCCCCGGGAATTCACCCCTCCACTTT.

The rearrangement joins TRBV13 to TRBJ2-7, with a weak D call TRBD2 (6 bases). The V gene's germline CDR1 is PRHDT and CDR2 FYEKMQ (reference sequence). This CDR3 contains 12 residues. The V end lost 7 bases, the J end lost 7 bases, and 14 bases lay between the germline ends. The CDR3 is CASNLGGLEQYF. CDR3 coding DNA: TGTGCCAGCAATCTCGGAGGGCTAGAGCAGTACTTC.

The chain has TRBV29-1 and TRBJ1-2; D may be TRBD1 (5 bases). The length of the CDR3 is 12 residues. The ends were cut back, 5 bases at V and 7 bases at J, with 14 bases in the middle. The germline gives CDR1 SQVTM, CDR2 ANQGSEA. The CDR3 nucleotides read TGCAGCGTTCCGGGACGGGTGGGTGGCTACACCTTC. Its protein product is CSVPGRVGGYTF. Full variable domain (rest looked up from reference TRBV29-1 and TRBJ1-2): SAVISQKPSRDICQRGTSLTIQCQVDSQVTMMFWYRQQPGQSLTLIATANQGSEATYESGFVIDKFPISRPNLTFSTLTVSNMSPEDSSIYLCSVPGRVGGYTFGSGTRLTVV.

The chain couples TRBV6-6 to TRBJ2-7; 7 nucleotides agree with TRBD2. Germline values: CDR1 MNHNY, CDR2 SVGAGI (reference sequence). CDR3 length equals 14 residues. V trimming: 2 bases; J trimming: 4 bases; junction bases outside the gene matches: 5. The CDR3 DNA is TGTGCCAGCAGTTACGGGGGGAGGGGATACGAGCAGTACTTC. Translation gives CASSYGGRGYEQYF.

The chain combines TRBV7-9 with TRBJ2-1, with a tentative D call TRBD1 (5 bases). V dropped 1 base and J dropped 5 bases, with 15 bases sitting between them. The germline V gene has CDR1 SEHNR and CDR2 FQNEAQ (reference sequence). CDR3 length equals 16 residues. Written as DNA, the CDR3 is TGTGCCAGCAGCTTAGTATGGGGCTGGTTGGACAATGAGCAGTTCTTC. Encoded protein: CASSLVWGWLDNEQFF. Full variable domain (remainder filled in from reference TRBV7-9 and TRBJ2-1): DTGVSQNPRHKITKRGQNVTFRCDPISEHNRLYWYRQTLGQGPEFLTYFQNEAQLEKSRLLSDRFSAERPKGSFSTLEIQRTEQGDSAMYLCASSLVWGWLDNEQFFGPGTRLTVL.

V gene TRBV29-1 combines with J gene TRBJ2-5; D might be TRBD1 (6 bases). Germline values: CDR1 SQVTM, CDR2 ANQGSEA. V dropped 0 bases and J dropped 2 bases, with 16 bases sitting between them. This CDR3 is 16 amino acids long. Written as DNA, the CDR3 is TGCAGCGTTGAAGATCGTGTAGGACAGAGTCAAGAGACCCAGTACTTC. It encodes CSVEDRVGQSQETQYF. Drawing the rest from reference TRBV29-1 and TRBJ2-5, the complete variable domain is SAVISQKPSRDICQRGTSLTIQCQVDSQVTMMFWYRQQPGQSLTLIATANQGSEATYESGFVIDKFPISRPNLTFSTLTVSNMSPEDSSIYLCSVEDRVGQSQETQYFGPGTRLLVL.

CDR3 loop: CASSSTENTEAFF. The CDR3 bases are TGTGCCAGCAGTTCTACAGAGAACACTGAAGCTTTCTTT. The chain carries TRBV12-3 or TRBV12-4 and TRBJ1-1; D call uncertain. The CDR3 has 13 amino acids. Trimming left V 4 bases short and J 1 base short, with 7 bases between.